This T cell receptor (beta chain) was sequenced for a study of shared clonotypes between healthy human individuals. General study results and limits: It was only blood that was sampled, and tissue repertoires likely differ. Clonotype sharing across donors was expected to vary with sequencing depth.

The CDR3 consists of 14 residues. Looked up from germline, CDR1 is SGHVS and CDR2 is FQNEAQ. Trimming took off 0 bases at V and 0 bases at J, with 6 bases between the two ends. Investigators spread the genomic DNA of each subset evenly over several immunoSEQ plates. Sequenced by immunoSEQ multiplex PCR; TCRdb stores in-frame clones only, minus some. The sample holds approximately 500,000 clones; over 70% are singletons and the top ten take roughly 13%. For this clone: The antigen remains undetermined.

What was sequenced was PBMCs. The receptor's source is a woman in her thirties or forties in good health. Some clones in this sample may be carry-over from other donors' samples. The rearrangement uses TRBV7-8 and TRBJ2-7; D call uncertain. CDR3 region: CASSLAANSYEQYF. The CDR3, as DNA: TGTGCCAGCAGCTTAGCAGCTAACTCCTACGAGCAGTACTTC.